This T cell receptor beta chain was obtained from a study of T cell clones after liver transplantation (dated by TCRdb to the late 2010s). General notes on the study: The samples were obtained from ITN030ST, a randomized trial that attempted immunosuppression withdrawal within 2 years after liver transplantation. Blood samples were collected pre-transplant, pre-randomization before withdrawal, and post-randomization after either complete withdrawal or failed withdrawal. The study cohort included 8 liver transplant recipients, of whom 3 were classified as tolerant and 5 as non-tolerant. Until randomization at 12-24 months post-transplant, subjects were given standard immunosuppression, with no induction therapy. Three of the eight recipients were HCV-positive; the others were transplanted for non-autoimmune, non-viral indications. Tolerance was defined as complete immunosuppression withdrawal for at least one year with no rise in liver enzymes beyond twice the upper limit of normal. Donor-reactive T cell clones were identified by TCRbeta sequencing after a pre-transplant mixed lymphocyte reaction and then tracked in post-transplant blood. Third party-reactive TCRbeta sequences were also identified from pre-transplant MLRs to serve as an antigen-independent comparator for donor-reactive sequences. What the work shows at the level of the full study, not this receptor alone: Donor-reactive sequences decreased more than third party-reactive sequences, which suggests partial antigen-specific deletion that was not related to withdrawal success. Because allograft tissue specimens were not available, migration of donor-reactive T cells into the graft, rather than deletion, may have occurred. When repertoire turnover was taken into account, detection of donor-reactive sequences was significantly reduced in 7 of 8 subjects for CD4 and in 8 of 8 subjects for CD8. Low numbers of available donor cells limited the measurable donor-reactive repertoire in a couple of subjects. Conclusions were preliminary, limited by small, heterogeneous patient numbers and non-standardized post-transplant time points. Circulating donor-reactive CD4 TCRbeta sequences fell significantly post-transplant in most of the 8 subjects, irrespective of tolerance or HCV status.

About this clone: The antigen this receptor binds is unknown. One end of the junction fails to match germline, which may point to a read error.

Taken with the paper, the label for time point translates to: pre-transplant. Thawed unstimulated PBMCs were stained for CD3, CD4 and CD8 and FACS-sorted into CD3+CD4+ and CD3+CD8+ populations. All 8 studied subjects were randomized to withdrawal of immunosuppression. The Qiagen DNeasy Blood and Tissue Kit was used for genomic DNA isolation. CDR1 is given as KGHSH and CDR2 as LQKENI, both from the germline V gene. Counted from cysteine to phenylalanine, this CDR3 has 14 amino acids. Only the CDR3 DNA stays, 42 bases, in frame from base 1. High-throughput TCRbeta CDR3 sequencing of frozen genomic DNA was performed by immunoSEQ, including PCR amplification, mapping, bias correction and internal controls. Per the authors' processing: Only productive rearrangements were retained, with each unique TCRbeta sequence defined by its CDR3 nucleotide sequence together with its V and J gene. For classification of a sequence as donor-reactive, at least 5-fold expansion in CFSE-low cells relative to unstimulated pre-transplant cells and a frequency of at least 0.01% were required. Minimum frequency thresholds were set for each subject on the basis of the unstimulated sample with the lowest template count, so that a detection power of at least 90% was ensured. Repertoire turnover was measured by Jensen-Shannon divergence between the top 1000 TCRbeta sequences post- and pre-transplant. Two-sided Fisher's exact tests were used to test for changes in the detection of donor-reactive sequences. Entries here come from immuneACCESS through TCRdb and include only in-frame sequences with V and J called. Some clones fail to appear in such tables; in the studies checked, an unresolved V gene covers under half of the shortfall, and the cause of the remainder is unknown. V and J calls and clone size are given by that table; D and trimming were obtained from the DNA. Counted in this sample were more than 95,000 clones; around four fifths of them appeared once. The ten largest clones capture approximately 0.99% of the sample.

The TCR was taken from a human donor who received a liver transplant. The source was CD4+ T cells from blood, collected before liver transplant. The sequence is built from TRBV18 and TRBJ2-7, with TRBD2 matching 7 junction bases. This receptor has the CDR3 CASTPLASTYEQYF. The nucleotides read TGTGCCAGCACACCACTAGCGTCCACCTACGAGCAGTACTTC. The reference TRBV18 and TRBJ2-7 proteins fill in what lies around the CDR3, so the full variable domain reads NAGVMQNPRHLVRRRGQEARLRCSPMKGHSHVYWYRQLPEEGLKFMVYLQKENIIDESGMPKERFSAEFPKEGPSILRIQQVVRGDSAAYFCASTPLASTYEQYFGPGTRLTVT.